Presented here are 8 T cell receptor beta chains from one specimen sequenced in a study of CD8 T cells in Susac syndrome. Reverse transcription used roughly 0.45 to 1 ug RNA and random hexamers. A single record per CDR3 protein comes from TCRdb applying MiXCR to the immunoSEQ multiplex PCR reads. Among under 200,000 distinct CDR3 sequences, over 85% were seen once, and the ten largest hold less than 0.11%. The sequenced sample was CD4+ T cells from PBMCs. The receptor source for this set is a human donor in good health.

This chain connects TRBV28 to TRBJ2-2, with 7 bases lining up with TRBD1. Germline V gene sequence: CDR1 MDHEN, CDR2 SYDVKM. The CDR3 has 17 amino acids. V shed 6 bases, J shed 3 bases, and the junction held 13 bases outside the gene matches. Here the CDR3 reads CASRRRTGGLDTGELFF. The CDR3 coding sequence is TGTGCCAGCAGACGTCGGACAGGCGGTTTGGACACCGGGGAGCTGTTTTTT.

The J gene is TRBJ2-2, the V gene TRBV6-5; D is uncertain. CDR3 length equals 11 residues. V lost 8 bases and J 6 bases, leaving 7 bases between the germline ends. CDR1 and CDR2 (germline): MNHEY, SVGAGI. For the CDR3, the DNA is TGTGCCAGCTTTTACCCCGGGGAGCTGTTTTTT. It codes for CASFYPGELFF.

The chain carries TRBV5-1 and TRBJ1-1; D not certain. V was shortened by 4 bases and J by 3 bases, with 10 bases between the two germline ends. CDR3 length: 13 residues. The germline CDR1 and CDR2 sequences are SGHRS and YFSETQ. CDR3 DNA: TGCGCCAGCAGCACTAGGGAGGACACTGAAGCTTTCTTT. It translates to CASSTREDTEAFF. The variable domain in full, completed from reference TRBV5-1 and TRBJ1-1, reads KAGVTQTPRYLIKTRGQQVTLSCSPISGHRSVSWYQQTPGQGLQFLFEYFSETQRNKGNFPGRFSGRQFSNSRSEMNVSTLELGDSALYLCASSTREDTEAFFGQGTRLTVV.

V usage is TRBV15 and J usage is TRBJ2-3; maybe TRBD1 (5 bases). Deletions cut 4 bases from V and 8 bases from J, with 16 bases between. The germline V gene encodes CDR1 LNHNV and CDR2 YYDKDF (reference sequence). This CDR3 has 14 amino acids. The CDR3 here is CATSTDTRLVTQYF. CDR3 nucleotides: TGTGCCACCAGCACGGACACAAGGCTCGTTACGCAGTATTTT.

This sequence joins TRBV7-9 and TRBJ2-2; D ambiguous. V lost 6 bases and J lost 6, with 11 bases in between. CDR3 size: 13 residues. The V gene's germline CDR1 is SEHNR and CDR2 FQNEAQ (reference sequence). Written as DNA, the CDR3 is TGTGCCAGCAGACCCTCGGCGGCCGGGGAGCTGTTTTTT. Amino acids: CASRPSAAGELFF.

This chain links TRBV6-5 with TRBJ1-5; no firm D call. V dropped 6 bases and J dropped 7 bases, with 13 bases sitting between them. Germline assignment: CDR1 MNHEY and CDR2 SVGAGI. There are 13 residues in the CDR3. CDR3 coding DNA: TGTGCCAGCAGCCGCGGAGCGGAGCAGCCCCAGCATTTT. Protein: CASSRGAEQPQHF.

The chain couples TRBV30 to TRBJ1-2, with 8 bases identical to TRBD1. V was pared by 2 bases and J by 6 bases, with 5 bases of the junction left unmatched. The CDR3 length is 13 residues. Germline V CDR1 and CDR2: GTSNPN, SVGIG (reference sequence). CDR3 loop: CAWSPGQGNGYTF. In DNA form, the CDR3 reads TGTGCCTGGAGTCCCGGACAGGGTAATGGCTACACCTTC.

V is TRBV20-1 and J is TRBJ2-3, with D possibly being TRBD2 (6 bases). The CDR3 is 13 residues long. Germline values: CDR1 DFQATT, CDR2 SNEGSKA (reference sequence). Deletions cut 3 bases from V and 1 base from J, with 8 bases between. This chain's CDR3 is CSARPGGTDTQYF. In nucleotides, the CDR3 is TGCAGTGCTAGGCCGGGGGGCACAGATACGCAGTATTTT.